One sample yielded the 28 T cell receptor beta chains listed below, sequenced in a study of CD8 T cells in Susac syndrome (dated by TCRdb to between 2018 and 2021). Libraries came from the immunoSEQ multiplex PCR assay. RNA was extracted using the RNeasy kit, and about 0.5 to 1 ug of the RNA was reverse transcribed with random hexamers. Starting from the raw public reads, TCRdb applied fastp trimming at Q25, assembled clones with MiXCR and retained in-frame beta chains. Each entry is one CDR3 protein sequence, shown with its most common DNA and genes. The sample records about 300,000 distinct CDR3 sequences, roughly 85% of which are singletons. The top ten constitute 0.21% of the sample. Sequenced input: CD8+ T cells from PBMCs. The receptors were sampled from a human donor with multiple sclerosis.

This clonotype was seen just once. This chain uses TRBV9 with TRBJ2-7; D perhaps matches TRBD1 (6 bases). The CDR3 totals 13 residues. Germline V CDR1 and CDR2: SGDLS, YYNGEE. The V end lost 1 base, the J end lost 5 bases, and 10 bases lay between the germline ends. The CDR3: CASSVQGFNEQYF. The CDR3 DNA is TGTGCCAGCAGCGTACAGGGGTTCAACGAGCAGTACTTC.

The chain combines TRBV21-1 with TRBJ2-5; the table's D call TRBD2 went unverified against the DNA. TRBV21-1 is a pseudogene. CDR3 size: 19 residues. CDR3: CASSSRLAGGRVLEETQYF. The CDR3, as DNA: TGTGCCAGCAGCAGCAGACTAGCGGGAGGGCGGGTTTTGGAAGAGACCCAGTACTTC.

CDR3 protein: CASSAGPNYEKLFF. The CDR3 nucleotides are TGTGCCAGCAGCGCCGGGCCCAATTATGAAAAACTGTTTTTT. The chain couples TRBV7-8 to TRBJ1-4; D call uncertain. Germline V gives CDR1 SGHVS, CDR2 FQNEAQ. V was shortened by 5 bases and J by 6 bases, with 13 bases between the two germline ends. The CDR3 sequence is 14 residues long.

V gene TRBV7-9 combines with J gene TRBJ2-5, with 10 nucleotides matching TRBD2. This CDR3 has 19 amino acids. Germline CDR1 and CDR2: SEHNR and FQNEAQ (reference sequence). Trimming at V came to 5 bases and at J to 1 base, leaving 16 bases not matched to a gene. This CDR3 is CASSLPSPGLALIQETQYF. In DNA form, the CDR3 reads TGTGCCAGCAGCCTCCCCTCTCCGGGACTAGCGCTAATCCAAGAGACCCAGTACTTC.

This clonotype turned up a few times. Germline is not matched at one junction end, which may reflect a read error. This chain connects TRBV4-3 to TRBJ2-3; the D gene is possibly TRBD2 (5 bases). CDR1 and CDR2 from the germline V gene are LGHNA and YSLEER. The CDR3 spans 15 residues. CDR3 DNA sequence: TGTGCCAGCAGCCCCTCGGGGAGTGGCACAGATACGCAGTATTTT. This codes for CASSPSGSGTDTQYF.

With respect to this clonotype: The final CDR3 position lacks the conserved phenylalanine or tryptophan, pointing to a likely read error. The gene calls are TRBV12-3 or TRBV12-4 and TRBJ1-1, with D perhaps matching TRBD1 (5 bases). Trimming took off 7 bases at V and 4 bases at J, with 10 bases between the two ends. This CDR3 contains 12 residues. The CDR3 protein is CASILGVTEAFL. CDR3 DNA sequence: TGTGCCAGCATCCTAGGGGTCACTGAAGCTTTCCTT.

The CDR3 DNA sequence: TGTGCCAGCAGCCAACGGACAAGCAATGAGCAGTTCTTC. The encoded protein is CASSQRTSNEQFF. This sequence joins TRBV4-2 and TRBJ2-1; a possible D gene is TRBD1 (5 bases). There are 13 residues in the CDR3. V was clipped by 2 bases and J by 6 bases, with 8 bases between them. Germline CDR1 is LGHNA and CDR2 is YNFKEQ.

The CDR3 coding sequence is TGTGCCTGGAGTATGACAGGGAGCACCTACGAGCAGTACTTC. It translates to CAWSMTGSTYEQYF. The chain employs TRBV30 and TRBJ2-7; TRBD1 matches at 7 bases. The ends lost 2 bases at V and 2 bases at J; junction bases unmatched: 6. Germline CDR1 is GTSNPN and CDR2 is SVGIG (reference sequence). The CDR3 length is 14 residues.

This chain connects TRBV3-1 to TRBJ2-7; TRBD1 matches 9 bases. Trimming at V came to 1 base and at J to 0 bases, leaving 4 bases not matched to a gene. The CDR3 consists of 16 residues. The germline V gene has CDR1 LGHDT and CDR2 YNNKEL (reference sequence). The CDR3 DNA follows: TGTGCCAGCAGCCAAGTAGGGGACAGGGTCTCCTACGAGCAGTACTTC. Translating gives CASSQVGDRVSYEQYF.

The chain couples TRBV7-9 to TRBJ1-1, with D unclear. The CDR3 is 13 residues long. Trimming stripped 3 bases from V and 4 bases from J, with 9 bases between. Germline V gene sequence: CDR1 SEHNR, CDR2 FQNEAQ (reference sequence). DNA for the CDR3: TGTGCCAGCAGCTTTAAAGGGTCCACTGAAGCTTTCTTT. It yields the protein CASSFKGSTEAFF.

The rearrangement uses TRBV30 and TRBJ2-5; 8 bases are a match to TRBD2. This CDR3 comprises 14 residues. V was pared by 4 bases and J by 5 bases, with 9 bases of the junction left unmatched. Germline values: CDR1 GTSNPN, CDR2 SVGIG (reference sequence). In DNA form, the CDR3 reads TGTGCCTGGAACACAGCGGGAGTTGGGGAGACCCAGTACTTC. This translates into CAWNTAGVGETQYF.

The V and J genes are TRBV30 and TRBJ2-6, with 7 positions matching TRBD1. The CDR3 runs 17 residues. CDR1 and CDR2 (germline): GTSNPN, SVGIG (reference sequence). The V segment lost 2 bases and the J segment 0 bases; nucleotides outside the gene matches: 7. CDR3 residues: CAWSKTGVLSGANVLTF. CDR3 coding DNA: TGTGCCTGGAGTAAAACAGGGGTGCTCTCTGGGGCCAACGTCCTGACTTTC.

V and J are TRBV9 and TRBJ2-6; D is possibly TRBD2 (6 bases). CDR3 length equals 17 residues. Trimming cost V 3 bases and J 0 bases, with 13 bases left between them. CDR1 is SGDLS and CDR2 is YYNGEE in the germline V gene. The CDR3 is CASSETGLNSGANVLTF. DNA of the CDR3: TGTGCCAGCAGCGAGACGGGACTCAACTCTGGGGCCAACGTCCTGACTTTC.

V usage is TRBV5-6 and J usage is TRBJ1-2; D may be TRBD1 (5 bases). Germline V gene lookup returns CDR1 SGHDT and CDR2 YYEEEE. The CDR3 sequence is 16 residues long. Deletions cut 3 bases from V and 4 bases from J, with 19 bases between. The DNA for the CDR3 is TGTGCCAGCAGCTCGGTCACGGGGGAGGCGTTCTATGGCTACACCTTC. It specifies CASSSVTGEAFYGYTF.

This chain joins TRBV4-3 and TRBJ2-6; 7 bases line up with TRBD2. Germline V gene sequence: CDR1 LGHNA, CDR2 YSLEER. This CDR3 is 20 amino acids long. The junction had 12 bases not matched to a gene; V was cut back by 1 base and J by 0 bases. For the CDR3, the DNA is TGCGCCAGCAGCCAAGCAATACCGGGGGGAGAGCTCTCTGGGGCCAACGTCCTGACTTTC. Residues: CASSQAIPGGELSGANVLTF.

V is TRBV7-9 and J is TRBJ1-2, with D perhaps matching TRBD1 (6 bases). The germline CDR1 and CDR2 sequences are SEHNR and FQNEAQ (reference sequence). This CDR3 has 17 amino acids. V was cut by 5 bases and J by 6 bases, with 25 bases left in between. CDR3 residues: CASSLIATGTSLDGYTF. The CDR3 DNA reads TGTGCCAGCAGCCTGATTGCCACCGGGACATCGCTGGATGGCTACACCTTC.

The chain combines TRBV6-5 with TRBJ1-1, with D maybe TRBD1 (5 bases). The ends were cut back, 2 bases at V and 6 bases at J, with 13 bases in the middle. Germline values: CDR1 MNHEY, CDR2 SVGAGI. The CDR3 runs to 14 residues. In nucleotides, the CDR3 is TGTGCCAGCAGTTACGCTTTAAGGGGCCCTGAAGCTTTCTTT. Its translation is CASSYALRGPEAFF.

This clonotype was seen a few times. The chain couples TRBV29-1 to TRBJ2-7; the D is unclear. CDR3 length: 13 amino acids. Germline values: CDR1 SQVTM, CDR2 ANQGSEA. Trimming left V 4 bases short and J 0 bases short, with 10 bases between. CDR3 nucleotides: TGCAGCGTTGTACCTGCACTCTCCTACGAGCAGTACTTC. Protein: CSVVPALSYEQYF.

V usage is TRBV19 and J usage is TRBJ1-5; D remains ambiguous. This CDR3 has 13 residues. The germline gives CDR1 LNHDA, CDR2 SQIVND (reference sequence). With 7 bases removed from V and 2 bases from J, the gap between germline ends came to 9 bases. CDR3 nucleotide sequence: TGTGCCAGTAAGGGTAGGGGCAATCAGCCCCAGCATTTT. Translated: CASKGRGNQPQHF. Variable domain in full (rest from reference TRBV19 and TRBJ1-5): DGGITQSPKYLFRKEGQNVTLSCEQNLNHDAMYWYRQDPGQGLRLIYYSQIVNDFQKGDIAEGYSVSREKKESFPLTVTSAQKNPTAFYLCASKGRGNQPQHFGDGTRLSIL.

CDR3 in amino acids: CASIPPQLGRGYNEQFF. CDR3 nucleotides: TGTGCCAGCATCCCCCCCCAGTTGGGCAGGGGATACAATGAGCAGTTCTTC. The chain carries TRBV28 and TRBJ2-1; D perhaps matches TRBD1 (6 bases). The CDR3 runs to 17 residues. The germline CDR1 and CDR2 sequences are MDHEN and SYDVKM. The ends were cut back, 7 bases at V and 4 bases at J, with 23 bases in the middle.

This chain connects TRBV5-4 to TRBJ2-3, with 9 bases matching TRBD1. Germline V lookup: CDR1 SGHNT, CDR2 YYREEE (reference sequence). Trimming at V came to 0 bases and at J to 6 bases, leaving 11 bases not matched to a gene. CDR3 length: 17 amino acids. CDR3 region: CASSLGLGTGGGDTQYF. DNA of the CDR3: TGTGCCAGCAGCTTGGGGTTAGGAACAGGGGGCGGCGATACGCAGTATTTT.

The V call is TRBV4-1, the J call TRBJ2-1, with D uncertain. The CDR3 is 11 amino acids. Germline CDR1 and CDR2: MGHRA and YSYEKL. V was cut by 3 bases and J by 6 bases, with 3 bases left in between. Written as DNA, the CDR3 is TGCGCCAGCAGCCACTTCAATGAGCAGTTCTTC. Protein product: CASSHFNEQFF.

The rearrangement joins TRBV2 to TRBJ1-1; weak D call: TRBD1 (5 bases). Germline CDR1 and CDR2: SNHLY and FYNNEI. The CDR3 has 12 residues. V shed 6 bases and J shed 6 bases, with 11 bases lying between them. This CDR3 is CASSPTGAEAFF. CDR3 DNA: TGTGCCAGCAGCCCCACGGGGGCTGAAGCTTTCTTT.

The chain joins TRBV19 to TRBJ1-5, with D unresolved. Germline V gene lookup returns CDR1 LNHDA and CDR2 SQIVND (reference sequence). This CDR3 is 15 amino acids long. V was clipped by 6 bases and J by 0 bases, with 12 bases between them. In DNA form, the CDR3 reads TGTGCCAGTAGGGGTCCGGGGTATAGCAATCAGCCCCAGCATTTT. It encodes CASRGPGYSNQPQHF.

This sequence joins TRBV7-9 and TRBJ1-2; weak D call: TRBD1 (5 bases). This CDR3 has 15 residues. Trimming cost V 4 bases and J 3 bases, with 15 bases left between them. Germline CDR1 SEHNR, CDR2 FQNEAQ (reference sequence). CDR3 in amino acids: CASSSTRAGDYGYTF. For the CDR3, the DNA is TGTGCCAGCAGCTCCACCCGGGCGGGGGACTATGGCTACACCTTC.

This chain links TRBV6-1 with TRBJ2-3, with 11 bases lining up with TRBD2. This CDR3 contains 14 residues. V shed 4 bases, J shed 5 bases, and the junction held 2 bases outside the gene matches. The germline V gene has CDR1 MNHNS and CDR2 SASEGT. In DNA form, the CDR3 reads TGTGCCAGCAGTGCAGGACTAGCGGGAGATACGCAGTATTTT. Protein product: CASSAGLAGDTQYF.

V gene TRBV5-1 combines with J gene TRBJ1-1; D is unresolved. There are 16 residues in the CDR3. Deletions cut 5 bases from V and 1 base from J, with 18 bases between. The germline V gene encodes CDR1 SGHRS and CDR2 YFSETQ. The CDR3 DNA follows: TGCGCCAGCAGAGTAACTGGGTATCAGAGGAACACTGAAGCTTTCTTT. Protein product: CASRVTGYQRNTEAFF.

The chain links TRBV3-1 to TRBJ1-1, with a possible D match to TRBD1 (5 bases). V lost 0 bases and J lost 2, with 16 bases in between. The germline V gene has CDR1 LGHDT and CDR2 YNNKEL (reference sequence). This CDR3 has 17 amino acids. The DNA of the CDR3 is TGTGCCAGCAGCCAAGATAATGAGGGGCAGGGAAACACTGAAGCTTTCTTT. This gives the protein CASSQDNEGQGNTEAFF.